The 12 T cell receptor beta chains given below trace back to one sample, sequenced in a study of cytomegalovirus exposure and HLA in healthy donors. 60 Vbeta and 13 Jbeta primers were used in PCR. The assay was immunoSEQ multiplex PCR, and TCRdb's table has in-frame clones only and misses some. Of some 140,000 clones in the sample, about 82% were seen once. Sequenced: PBMCs. The receptors were gathered from a man younger than 45 in good health.

The chain employs TRBV5-1 and TRBJ1-2, with TRBD1 matching 8 bases. V shed 0 bases and J 3 bases; nucleotides not matched to a gene: 4. The CDR3 runs 15 residues. Germline CDR1 is SGHRS and CDR2 is YFSETQ. The CDR3 nucleotides are TGCGCCAGCAGCTTGGAGACAGGGGAACACTATGGCTACACCTTC. Residues: CASSLETGEHYGYTF.

The V gene is TRBV5-1, the J gene TRBJ1-3; D perhaps matches TRBD1 (5 bases). Trimming took off 0 bases at V and 0 bases at J, with 10 bases between the two ends. The CDR3 runs to 16 residues. CDR1 SGHRS and CDR2 YFSETQ come from the germline V gene. The CDR3 loop reads CASSLAEGFSGNTIYF. CDR3 coding DNA: TGCGCCAGCAGCTTGGCGGAGGGGTTCTCTGGAAACACCATATATTTT.

The chain is built from TRBV5-5 and TRBJ1-3; no definite D call. Trimming removed 1 base at V and 2 bases at J, with 16 bases between. The CDR3 runs 17 residues. In germline, CDR1 is SGHKS, CDR2 YYEKEE (reference sequence). The DNA of the CDR3 is TGTGCCAGCAGCTTGTTGGGCATCCGACCCGCTGGAAACACCATATATTTT. Protein product: CASSLLGIRPAGNTIYF.

The chain combines TRBV30 with TRBJ2-7; the D is unclear. The CDR3 runs to 13 residues. CDR1 is GTSNPN and CDR2 is SVGIG in the germline V gene (reference sequence). V shed 3 bases and J shed 4 bases, with 13 bases lying between them. This chain's CDR3 is CAWSLVLRYEQYF. The CDR3 nucleotides read TGTGCCTGGAGCTTGGTCCTTCGGTACGAGCAGTACTTC.

This rearrangement joins TRBV29-1 to TRBJ2-3; TRBD2 agrees at 10 bases. The ends lost 0 bases at V and 3 bases at J; junction bases unmatched: 12. Germline V gene data show CDR1 as SQVTM and CDR2 as ANQGSEA. The CDR3 sequence is 18 residues long. The chain's CDR3 is CSVEDVAGGGLGTDTQYF. The DNA for the CDR3 is TGCAGCGTTGAAGATGTAGCGGGAGGAGGATTAGGAACAGATACGCAGTATTTT.

This clone occurred a few times. The rearrangement uses TRBV30 and TRBJ2-7; 12 bases match TRBD2. Germline V gene data show CDR1 as GTSNPN and CDR2 as SVGIG (reference sequence). The CDR3 is 16 residues long. V lost 2 bases and J lost 6; bases outside the gene matches: 11. The CDR3 is CAWSNLLAGGPGEQYF. The CDR3 DNA reads as TGTGCCTGGAGTAACCTTCTAGCGGGAGGGCCGGGCGAGCAGTACTTC.

The chain joins TRBV21-1 to TRBJ2-4; the tabulated D call, TRBD1, remains unverified against the DNA. TRBV21-1 is a pseudogene segment. This CDR3 has 14 residues. CDR3 protein: CASRSRRGEYIQYF. CDR3 DNA sequence: TGTGCCAGCAGAAGTCGCAGGGGGGAATACATTCAGTACTTC.

This rearrangement joins TRBV5-4 to TRBJ2-3, with 13 bases aligning to TRBD2. Per the germline V gene, CDR1 is SGHNT and CDR2 is YYREEE (reference sequence). This CDR3 contains 18 residues. The ends lost 0 bases at V and 1 base at J; junction bases unmatched: 5. This chain's CDR3 is CASSLGPTSGGGTDTQYF. The DNA of the CDR3 is TGTGCCAGCAGCTTGGGCCCCACTAGCGGGGGGGGCACAGATACGCAGTATTTT.

The chain carries TRBV19 and TRBJ1-5; maybe TRBD1 (5 bases). Germline V gives CDR1 LNHDA, CDR2 SQIVND (reference sequence). V was pared by 4 bases and J by 2 bases, with 15 bases between. The CDR3 totals 16 residues. The CDR3 reads CASSTGGGIRNQPQHF. The DNA for the CDR3 is TGTGCCAGTAGTACGGGGGGAGGGATTCGCAATCAGCCCCAGCATTTT. The complete variable domain, with remaining parts taken from reference TRBV19 and TRBJ1-5, reads DGGITQSPKYLFRKEGQNVTLSCEQNLNHDAMYWYRQDPGQGLRLIYYSQIVNDFQKGDIAEGYSVSREKKESFPLTVTSAQKNPTAFYLCASSTGGGIRNQPQHFGDGTRLSIL.

The chain recombines TRBV4-3 with TRBJ1-6; 9 positions agree with TRBD1. Germline V gene lookup returns CDR1 LGHNA and CDR2 YSLEER. The length of the CDR3 is 17 residues. V gave up 0 bases and J gave up 14 bases; unmatched junction bases: 14. The CDR3 loop is CASSQDHRTGVLFSLHF. Here the CDR3 DNA reads TGCGCCAGCAGCCAAGATCATAGGACAGGGGTGCTATTTTCCCTCCACTTT.

The chain joins TRBV7-6 to TRBJ2-5, with D hard to call. The CDR3 runs 14 residues. Germline V lookup: CDR1 SGHVS, CDR2 FNYEAQ. V shed 5 bases and J shed 7 bases, with 17 bases lying between them. The CDR3 DNA is TGTGCCAGCAGCCCCGACGTGGCCAGAGGGACCCAGTACTTC. Its protein is CASSPDVARGTQYF. Supplemented by reference TRBV7-6 and TRBJ2-5, the full variable domain reads GAGVSQSPRYKVTKRGQDVALRCDPISGHVSLYWYRQALGQGPEFLTYFNYEAQQDKSGLPNDRFSAERPEGSISTLTIQRTEQRDSAMYRCASSPDVARGTQYFGPGTRLLVL.

V gene TRBV29-1 combines with J gene TRBJ1-3; D gene unclear. CDR1 and CDR2 from the germline V gene are SQVTM and ANQGSEA. The V gene lost 4 bases and the J gene lost 0 bases, with 7 bases spanning the gap. The CDR3 is 13 amino acids. In nucleotides, the CDR3 is TGCAGCGTTGGTGGCGGCTCTGGAAACACCATATATTTT. Translated: CSVGGGSGNTIYF.